Following are 31 T cell receptor beta chains from one sample sequenced in a study of beta chain features in type 1 diabetes. Sequencing targeted expressed TCRB transcripts, as all isolated RNA had been reverse transcribed. TCRdb's copy holds only in-frame clones and misses some; the assay was immunoSEQ multiplex PCR. Among about 150,000 clones, around 10% were seen once, and the ten largest hold about 2%. Input material: central memory CD4+ T cells from blood. The receptor source for this set is a man aged 18 to 29 in good health.

This clone appeared a few times. V and J are TRBV29-1 and TRBJ2-7, with D perhaps given as TRBD1 or TRBD2 (6 bases each). Trimming took 7 bases from V and 5 from J, leaving 21 bases between them. Germline loops: CDR1 SQVTM, CDR2 ANQGSEA. The CDR3 consists of 14 residues. CDR3 protein: CSATGAVPGDEQYF. The CDR3 DNA sequence: TGCAGCGCGACGGGGGCTGTACCCGGGGACGAGCAGTACTTC.

This chain uses TRBV9 with TRBJ1-1, with TRBD1 identical over 8 bases. J lost 2 bases, V lost 3 bases, and 9 bases had no gene match. This CDR3 has 16 amino acids. From germline, CDR1 is SGDLS and CDR2 YYNGEE. CDR3 sequence reads: CASSAPATGGNTEAFF. The DNA of the CDR3 is TGTGCCAGCAGCGCCCCTGCTACAGGGGGTAACACTGAAGCTTTCTTT.

The chain has TRBV7-9 and TRBJ1-3, with D perhaps TRBD1 (5 bases). This CDR3 is 14 amino acids long. Trimming stripped 0 bases from V and 8 bases from J, with 11 bases between. Germline V gene data show CDR1 as SEHNR and CDR2 as FQNEAQ (reference sequence). The CDR3 DNA reads as TGTGCCAGCAGCTTAGCAGGGACGACGGACACCATATATTTT. Its translation: CASSLAGTTDTIYF. Variable domain in full (rest from reference TRBV7-9 and TRBJ1-3): DTGVSQNPRHKITKRGQNVTFRCDPISEHNRLYWYRQTLGQGPEFLTYFQNEAQLEKSRLLSDRFSAERPKGSFSTLEIQRTEQGDSAMYLCASSLAGTTDTIYFGEGSWLTVV.

Concerning this clone: This CDR3 is also generated by other DNA sequences in the sample. This chain joins TRBV20-1 and TRBJ1-4; D ambiguous. The germline V and J ends were trimmed by 5 bases and 7 bases, with 5 bases remaining between them. CDR1 and CDR2 (germline): DFQATT, SNEGSKA (reference sequence). The CDR3 is 10 amino acids. The CDR3 loop is CSARGEKLFF. The CDR3 nucleotides read TGCAGTGCTCGAGGTGAAAAACTGTTTTTT.

A few counts support this clone. The chain joins TRBV28 to TRBJ2-3; maybe TRBD2 (6 bases). Germline lookup yields CDR1 MDHEN and CDR2 SYDVKM. The germline V and J ends were trimmed by 7 bases and 1 base, with 15 bases remaining between them. This CDR3 is built from 15 residues. The CDR3 spells CASTSWGVGTDTQYF. CDR3 nucleotide sequence: TGTGCCAGCACCTCCTGGGGGGTCGGCACAGATACGCAGTATTTT. The full variable domain, completed using reference TRBV28 and TRBJ2-3, is DVKVTQSSRYLVKRTGEKVFLECVQDMDHENMFWYRQDPGLGLRLIYFSYDVKMKEKGDIPEGYSVSREKKERFSLILESASTNQTSMYLCASTSWGVGTDTQYFGPGTRLTVL.

The V gene is TRBV5-1, the J gene TRBJ1-2; 7 positions agree with TRBD1. The length of the CDR3 is 14 residues. The junction had 9 bases not matched to a gene; V was cut back by 4 bases and J by 6 bases. Germline V gives CDR1 SGHRS, CDR2 YFSETQ. CDR3 DNA sequence: TGCGCCAGCAGCCCTGATGGGACAGACCATGGCTACACCTTC. It is translated as CASSPDGTDHGYTF. Filled out from reference TRBV5-1 and TRBJ1-2, the complete variable domain reads KAGVTQTPRYLIKTRGQQVTLSCSPISGHRSVSWYQQTPGQGLQFLFEYFSETQRNKGNFPGRFSGRQFSNSRSEMNVSTLELGDSALYLCASSPDGTDHGYTFGSGTRLTVV.

The V gene is TRBV7-9, the J gene TRBJ2-2, with D unresolved. The CDR3 extends over 15 amino acids. V lost 3 bases to trimming and J lost 10 bases, with 18 bases between them. Germline CDR1 and CDR2: SEHNR and FQNEAQ (reference sequence). CDR3 amino acids: CASSFARVRRTELFF. CDR3 DNA sequence: TGTGCCAGCAGCTTCGCAAGGGTTAGACGCACGGAGCTGTTTTTT.

This clone appeared a few times. This sequence joins TRBV5-6 and TRBJ1-3; D is perhaps TRBD1 (5 bases). Germline V gene sequence: CDR1 SGHDT, CDR2 YYEEEE. The CDR3 runs to 15 residues. Trimming removed 3 bases at V and 1 base at J, with 11 bases between. Written as DNA, the CDR3 is TGTGCCAGCAGCTCCCCAGGGCCGTCTGGAAACACCATATATTTT. Its translation: CASSSPGPSGNTIYF.

This clone was counted at least ten times. Other DNA sequences in the same sample also yield this CDR3. The chain uses TRBV15 and TRBJ1-5; TRBD1 is a possible D gene (6 bases). Germline V gene lookup returns CDR1 LNHNV and CDR2 YYDKDF (reference sequence). The CDR3 covers 14 residues. Trimming left V 2 bases short and J 1 base short, with 6 bases between. The DNA for the CDR3 is TGTGCCACCAGCAGACAGGGGAGCAATCAGCCCCAGCATTTT. Its translation is CATSRQGSNQPQHF.

This clone occurred a few times. V usage is TRBV5-4 and J usage is TRBJ2-3, with TRBD1 identical over 7 bases. Unmatched junction bases numbered 12, after V lost 6 bases and J lost 5 bases. Germline loops: CDR1 SGHNT, CDR2 YYREEE (reference sequence). This CDR3 region has 15 residues. CDR3 in amino acids: CASNPRGMVGDTQYF. CDR3 DNA: TGTGCCAGCAACCCCAGGGGGATGGTAGGAGATACGCAGTATTTT.

Only a few counts were recorded for this clone. The chain joins TRBV30 to TRBJ1-5, with 8 bases that match TRBD1. The CDR3 extends over 14 amino acids. V lost 5 bases and J lost 2; bases outside the gene matches: 5. The germline CDR1 and CDR2 sequences are GTSNPN and SVGIG (reference sequence). For the CDR3, the DNA is TGTGCCTGGTCCCTGACAGGGGGCAATCAGCCCCAGCATTTT. Protein product: CAWSLTGGNQPQHF.

The gene calls are TRBV19 and TRBJ2-3; tentative D call: TRBD2 (5 bases). V gave up 7 bases and J gave up 3 bases, with 14 bases separating them. Germline V gene data show CDR1 as LNHDA and CDR2 as SQIVND (reference sequence). The CDR3 spans 14 residues. The CDR3 nucleotides read TGTGCCAGTACCTTCCACGGGAAGACAGATACGCAGTATTTT. Residues: CASTFHGKTDTQYF.

V and J are TRBV15 and TRBJ2-5, with D possibly TRBD1 on 6 matching bases. The CDR3 totals 15 residues. V shed 1 base and J shed 1 base, with 10 bases lying between them. Germline V CDR1 and CDR2: LNHNV, YYDKDF (reference sequence). The CDR3 sequence is CATSRGPGAQETQYF. The CDR3 DNA reads as TGTGCCACCAGCAGAGGTCCAGGGGCCCAAGAGACCCAGTACTTC.

The gene calls are TRBV25-1 and TRBJ1-1; the D is unclear. The germline gives CDR1 MGHDK, CDR2 SYGVNS. The CDR3 covers 11 residues. Deletions cut 4 bases from V and 8 bases from J, with 8 bases between. The CDR3 region is CASSAYKEAFF. CDR3 DNA: TGTGCCAGCAGTGCCTATAAAGAAGCTTTCTTT. Together with reference TRBV25-1 and TRBJ1-1, the CDR3 gives the full variable domain: EADIYQTPRYLVIGTGKKITLECSQTMGHDKMYWYQQDPGMELHLIHYSYGVNSTEKGDLSSESTVSRIRTEHFPLTLESARPSHTSQYLCASSAYKEAFFGQGTRLTVV.

Only a few counts were recorded for this clone. In DNA, the CDR3 is TGTGCCAGCAGCTTTACAGGCGGTAATGAGCAGTTCTTC. This gives the protein CASSFTGGNEQFF. V and J are TRBV11-2 and TRBJ2-1; D might be TRBD1 (5 bases). The CDR3 has 13 residues. Deletions cut 3 bases from V and 7 bases from J, with 10 bases between. The germline V gene has CDR1 SGHAT and CDR2 FQNNGV. Combining the CDR3 with reference TRBV11-2 and TRBJ2-1 gives the whole variable domain EAGVAQSPRYKIIEKRQSVAFWCNPISGHATLYWYQQILGQGPKLLIQFQNNGVVDDSQLPKDRFSAERLKGVDSTLKIQPAKLEDSAVYLCASSFTGGNEQFFGPGTRLTVL.

The CDR3 here is CASSPGFDYEQYF. CDR3 DNA: TGTGCCAGCAGTCCGGGGTTTGACTACGAGCAGTACTTC. The chain links TRBV6-5 to TRBJ2-7; tentative D call: TRBD2 (5 bases). Trimming removed 5 bases at V and 3 bases at J, with 11 bases between. Germline CDR1 MNHEY, CDR2 SVGAGI. This CDR3 comprises 13 residues.

The CDR3 DNA reads as TGTGCCACCACCGGACGGGGGTACGAGCAGTACTTC. Encoded protein: CATTGRGYEQYF. The chain links TRBV28 to TRBJ2-7; D possibly corresponds to TRBD2 (6 bases). The CDR3 is 12 residues long. Germline V gives CDR1 MDHEN, CDR2 SYDVKM. V was trimmed by 10 bases and J by 4 bases, leaving 14 bases between them.

This clone turned up a few times. The chain joins TRBV9 to TRBJ2-7; 7 bases line up with TRBD1. This CDR3 contains 18 residues. Germline-derived CDR1 and CDR2 are SGDLS and YYNGEE. Trimming removed 3 bases from V and 0 bases from J; junction bases left unmatched: 15. The DNA of the CDR3 is TGTGCCAGCAGCGCGCGCCCGACAGGGCTTCTAAGCTCCTACGAGCAGTACTTC. This translates into CASSARPTGLLSSYEQYF. The whole variable domain, filled in from reference TRBV9 and TRBJ2-7, reads DSGVTQTPKHLITATGQRVTLRCSPRSGDLSVYWYQQSLDQGLQFLIQYYNGEERAKGNILERFSAQQFPDLHSELNLSSLELGDSALYFCASSARPTGLLSSYEQYFGPGTRLTVT.

This chain connects TRBV19 to TRBJ2-3; no reliable D call. The CDR3 consists of 13 residues. CDR1 and CDR2 from the germline V gene are LNHDA and SQIVND (reference sequence). V lost 8 bases to trimming and J lost 6 bases, with 15 bases between them. This chain's CDR3 is CASSRPPSDTQYF. The CDR3, as DNA: TGTGCCAGTTCCAGGCCCCCATCGGATACGCAGTATTTT.

V usage is TRBV14 and J usage is TRBJ1-1, with D perhaps matching TRBD1 (6 bases). Germline CDR1 reads SGHDN; CDR2 reads FVKESK. The CDR3 has 14 amino acids. V was clipped by 4 bases and J by 4 bases, with 13 bases between them. The CDR3 reads CASSLKGGGTEAFF. For the CDR3, the DNA is TGTGCCAGCAGCCTAAAAGGGGGAGGCACTGAAGCTTTCTTT.

The DNA of the CDR3 is TGTGCCTGGACGACAGGGGGCTCCTATAATTCACCCCTCCACTTT. Translation: CAWTTGGSYNSPLHF. The V and J genes are TRBV30 and TRBJ1-6, with 9 nucleotides matching TRBD1. The CDR3 sequence is 15 residues long. Germline-derived CDR1 and CDR2 are GTSNPN and SVGIG (reference sequence). Losses at the gene ends were 4 bases for V and 0 bases for J; bases not matched to a gene: 1.

This clone was counted only a few times. The chain has TRBV9 and TRBJ1-6; weak D call: TRBD1 (5 bases). The CDR3 has 14 amino acids. Trimming stripped 3 bases from V and 7 bases from J, with 11 bases between. CDR1 is SGDLS and CDR2 is YYNGEE in the germline V gene. The CDR3 here is CASSGGTRNSPLHF. The CDR3 DNA follows: TGTGCCAGCAGCGGAGGGACTCGGAATTCACCCCTCCACTTT.

Many counts were recorded for this clone. This chain connects TRBV7-3 to TRBJ2-1; no firm D call. V shed 1 base and J shed 8 bases, with 9 bases lying between them. In germline, CDR1 is SGHTA, CDR2 FQGTGA. The CDR3 is 13 amino acids. The chain's CDR3 is CASSLNDGHEQFF. DNA of the CDR3: TGTGCCAGCAGCTTAAATGATGGACATGAGCAGTTCTTC.

This clone was seen a single time. The V call is TRBV30, the J call TRBJ1-2; no firm D call. Deletions cut 0 bases from V and 8 bases from J, with 10 bases between. This CDR3 is built from 12 residues. CDR1 is GTSNPN, CDR2 SVGIG, per germline (reference sequence). Written as DNA, the CDR3 is TGTGCCTGGAGTGTTCCTCCTGCCGGCTACACCTTC. Translating gives CAWSVPPAGYTF.

This sequence joins TRBV6-5 and TRBJ1-2; weak D call: TRBD1 (6 bases). The CDR3 covers 16 residues. The V gene's germline CDR1 is MNHEY and CDR2 SVGAGI. V was cut by 0 bases and J by 0 bases, with 11 bases left in between. CDR3 bases: TGTGCCAGCAGTTACTCGGCGACAGGAGCTAACTATGGCTACACCTTC. Protein product: CASSYSATGANYGYTF.

This clone came up a few times. The chain couples TRBV10-3 to TRBJ2-3; tentatively, D is TRBD1 (6 bases). The CDR3 consists of 12 residues. Germline CDR1 is ENHRY and CDR2 is SYGVKD. V was pared by 10 bases and J by 0 bases, with 8 bases between. The CDR3, as DNA: TGTGCCAGCAGGGGTAGCACAGATACGCAGTATTTT. Translated, it gives CASRGSTDTQYF.

The V gene is TRBV5-6, the J gene TRBJ2-1; 11 bases are a match to TRBD2. This CDR3 is 15 amino acids long. From germline, CDR1 is SGHDT and CDR2 YYEEEE. Trimming at V came to 2 bases and at J to 6 bases, leaving 4 bases not matched to a gene. DNA for the CDR3: TGTGCCAGCAGCTTAGGGACTAGCGGAATCAATGAGCAGTTCTTC. Amino acids: CASSLGTSGINEQFF.

This clone was seen a handful of times. The genes are TRBV29-1 and TRBJ2-1; 10 bases match TRBD2. J lost 9 bases, V lost 6 bases, and 11 bases had no gene match. The CDR3 is 14 residues long. Germline V gene data show CDR1 as SQVTM and CDR2 as ANQGSEA. This CDR3 reads CSVPTSGTSVEQFF. The CDR3 DNA sequence: TGCAGCGTCCCAACTAGCGGGACCTCAGTTGAGCAGTTCTTC.

V is TRBV27 and J is TRBJ2-5; D gene uncertain. V lost 3 bases to trimming and J lost 4 bases, with 18 bases between them. Germline CDR1 reads MNHEY; CDR2 reads SMNVEV (reference sequence). The CDR3 consists of 16 residues. CDR3 nucleotide sequence: TGTGCCAGCAGTTTGTATTCTGTGCTAGGCGGAGAGACCCAGTACTTC. It specifies CASSLYSVLGGETQYF.

This clone came up many times. V is TRBV5-1 and J is TRBJ2-1; a weak D match, TRBD1 (6 bases). V lost 0 bases to trimming and J lost 4 bases, with 11 bases between them. The CDR3 is 15 residues long. The germline gives CDR1 SGHRS, CDR2 YFSETQ. Here the CDR3 DNA reads TGCGCCAGCAGCTTGGGCGGACAGAGTTACAATGAGCAGTTCTTC. As protein: CASSLGGQSYNEQFF.

This clone was detected ten times or more. CDR3 sequence: CSVIFQGGNEQFF. The CDR3 region has the DNA TGCAGCGTTATCTTTCAGGGGGGCAATGAGCAGTTCTTC. The V gene is TRBV29-1, the J gene TRBJ2-1; possibly TRBD1 for D (7 bases). CDR3 size: 13 residues. Looked up from germline, CDR1 is SQVTM and CDR2 is ANQGSEA. With 5 bases removed from V and 6 bases from J, the gap between germline ends came to 14 bases.